These 2 T cell receptor beta chains share one sample of origin, sequenced in a study of T cell changes during pregnancy in multiple sclerosis (dated by TCRdb to about 2019). Library method: the immunoSEQ multiplex PCR assay. Not all clones reach the TCRdb copy of this immuneACCESS table, which keeps in-frame sequences only. Checked studies attribute under half of the gap to unresolved V genes and leave the rest unexplained. This sample has 30,000 or so clones in its table, and 90% to 95% of those were observed once. The ten biggest clones cover 6.2% of the sample. The sample in question was CD8+ T cells from peripheral blood mononuclear cells, obtained before pregnancy. The receptors originated from a female donor with multiple sclerosis, enrolled in a pregnancy study.

This clone was detected once. V usage is TRBV11-2 and J usage is TRBJ2-5; perhaps TRBD1 as D (7 bases). CDR1 is SGHAT and CDR2 is FQNNGV in the germline V gene. Between the trimmed V and J ends, which lost 4 bases and 3 bases, there was a span of 15 bases. CDR3 length: 15 residues. CDR3 nucleotides: TGTGCCAGCAGCTACCCCCCAGGGGGGAAAGAGACCCAGTACTTC. Encoded protein: CASSYPPGGKETQYF.

The rearrangement uses TRBV18 and TRBJ2-5, with TRBD1 as a possible D gene (6 bases). The CDR3 totals 15 residues. CDR1 is KGHSH and CDR2 is LQKENI in the germline V gene. Trimming stripped 3 bases from V and 6 bases from J, with 17 bases between. CDR3 nucleotide sequence: TGTGCCAGCTCACCGCAGGGGATAACGAGTAAGACCCAGTACTTC. Protein: CASSPQGITSKTQYF.